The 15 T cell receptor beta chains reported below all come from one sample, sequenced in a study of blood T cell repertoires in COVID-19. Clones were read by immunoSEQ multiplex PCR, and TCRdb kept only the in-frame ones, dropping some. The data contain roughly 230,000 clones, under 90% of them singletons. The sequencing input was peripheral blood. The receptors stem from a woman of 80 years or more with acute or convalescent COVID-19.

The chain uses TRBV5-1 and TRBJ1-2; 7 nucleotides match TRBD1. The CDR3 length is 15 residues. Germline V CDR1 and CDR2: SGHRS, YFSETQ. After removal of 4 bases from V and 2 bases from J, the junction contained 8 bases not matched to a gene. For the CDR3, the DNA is TGCGCCAGCAGCCTTACTCGGGACAGCAACTATGGCTACACCTTC. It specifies CASSLTRDSNYGYTF.

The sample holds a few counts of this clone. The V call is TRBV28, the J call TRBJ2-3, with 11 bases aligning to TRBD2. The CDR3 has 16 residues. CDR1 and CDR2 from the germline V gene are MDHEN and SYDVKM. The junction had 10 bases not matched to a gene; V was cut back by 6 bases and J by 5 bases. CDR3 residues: CASSSPLAGVRDTQYF. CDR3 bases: TGTGCCAGCAGCTCACCACTAGCGGGGGTACGAGATACGCAGTATTTT.

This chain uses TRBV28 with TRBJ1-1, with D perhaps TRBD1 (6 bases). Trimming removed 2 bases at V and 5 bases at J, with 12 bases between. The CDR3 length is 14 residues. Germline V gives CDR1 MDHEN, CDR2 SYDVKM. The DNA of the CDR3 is TGTGCCAGCAGTTTAGGGGGGGGCTGGACTGAAGCTTTCTTT. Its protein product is CASSLGGGWTEAFF.

CDR3 in DNA: TGTGCCAGCAGTTTAGGACAGGGTTCCTACGAGCAGTACTTC. Its protein is CASSLGQGSYEQYF. The chain carries TRBV6-5 and TRBJ2-7, with 8 bases lining up with TRBD1. V gave up 4 bases and J gave up 1 base; unmatched junction bases: 3. In germline, CDR1 is MNHEY, CDR2 SVGAGI. The CDR3 runs to 14 residues.

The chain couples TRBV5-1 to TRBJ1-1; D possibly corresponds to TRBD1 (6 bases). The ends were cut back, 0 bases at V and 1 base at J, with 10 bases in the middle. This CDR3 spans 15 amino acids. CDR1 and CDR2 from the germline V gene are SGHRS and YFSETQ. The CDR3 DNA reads TGCGCCAGCAGCTTGGACCCGACAGGGAACACTGAAGCTTTCTTT. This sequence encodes CASSLDPTGNTEAFF.

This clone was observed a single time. The CDR3 reads CSGLDRGVNTEAFF. CDR3 in DNA: TGCAGCGGATTGGACAGGGGAGTGAACACTGAAGCTTTCTTT. This sequence joins TRBV29-1 and TRBJ1-1; 9 bases line up with TRBD1. Germline CDR1 and CDR2: SQVTM and ANQGSEA. V trimming: 7 bases; J trimming: 0 bases; junction bases outside the gene matches: 6. CDR3 size: 14 residues.

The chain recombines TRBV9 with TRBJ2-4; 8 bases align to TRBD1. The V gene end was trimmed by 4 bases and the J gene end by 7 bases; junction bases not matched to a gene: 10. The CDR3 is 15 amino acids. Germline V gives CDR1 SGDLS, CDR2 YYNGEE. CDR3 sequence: CASSPTGGSLNIQYF. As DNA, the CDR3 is TGTGCCAGCAGCCCTACAGGGGGATCTTTGAACATTCAGTACTTC.

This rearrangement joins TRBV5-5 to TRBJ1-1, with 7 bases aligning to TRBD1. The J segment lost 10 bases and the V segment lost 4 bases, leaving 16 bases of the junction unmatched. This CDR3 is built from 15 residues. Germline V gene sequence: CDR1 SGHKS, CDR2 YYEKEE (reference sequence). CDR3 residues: CASSLMDAQGYGAFF. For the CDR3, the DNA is TGTGCCAGCAGCCTCATGGACGCACAGGGGTACGGAGCTTTCTTT.

This CDR3 reads CASSIGASGGIVEQFF. In nucleotides, the CDR3 is TGTGCCAGTAGTATAGGGGCTAGCGGGGGGATCGTTGAGCAGTTCTTC. The chain has TRBV19 and TRBJ2-1, with 11 bases lining up with TRBD2. The CDR3 consists of 16 residues. Germline V gene sequence: CDR1 LNHDA, CDR2 SQIVND (reference sequence). V lost 1 base and J lost 9; bases outside the gene matches: 8.

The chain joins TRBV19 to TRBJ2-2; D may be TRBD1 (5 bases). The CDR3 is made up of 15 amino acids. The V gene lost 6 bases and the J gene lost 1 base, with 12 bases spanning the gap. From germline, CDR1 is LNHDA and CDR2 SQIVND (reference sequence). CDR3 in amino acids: CASRGTGENTGELFF. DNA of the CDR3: TGTGCCAGTAGGGGCACAGGTGAGAACACCGGGGAGCTGTTTTTT. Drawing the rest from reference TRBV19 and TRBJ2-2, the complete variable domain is DGGITQSPKYLFRKEGQNVTLSCEQNLNHDAMYWYRQDPGQGLRLIYYSQIVNDFQKGDIAEGYSVSREKKESFPLTVTSAQKNPTAFYLCASRGTGENTGELFFGEGSRLTVL.

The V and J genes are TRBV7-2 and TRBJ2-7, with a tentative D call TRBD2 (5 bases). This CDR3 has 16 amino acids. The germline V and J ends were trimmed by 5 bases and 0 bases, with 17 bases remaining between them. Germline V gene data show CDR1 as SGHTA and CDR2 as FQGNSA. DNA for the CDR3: TGTGCCAGCAGCCCCGGACTCGGGATTGGCTCCTACGAGCAGTACTTC. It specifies CASSPGLGIGSYEQYF. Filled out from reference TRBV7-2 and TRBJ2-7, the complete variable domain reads GAGVSQSPSNKVTEKGKDVELRCDPISGHTALYWYRQSLGQGLEFLIYFQGNSAPDKSGLPSDRFSAERTGGSVSTLTIQRTQQEDSAVYLCASSPGLGIGSYEQYFGPGTRLTVT.

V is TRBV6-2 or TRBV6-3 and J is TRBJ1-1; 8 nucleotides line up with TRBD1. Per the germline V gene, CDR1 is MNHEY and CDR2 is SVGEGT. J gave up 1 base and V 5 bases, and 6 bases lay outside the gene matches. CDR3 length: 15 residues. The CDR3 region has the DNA TGTGCCAGCAGTCGCACAGACAGGGGGAACACTGAAGCTTTCTTT. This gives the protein CASSRTDRGNTEAFF.

The CDR3: CASTGGRVVSEAFF. CDR3 DNA sequence: TGTGCCAGCACCGGCGGGCGGGTCGTGAGTGAAGCTTTCTTT. This sequence joins TRBV2 and TRBJ1-1; D is undetermined. Germline CDR1 SNHLY, CDR2 FYNNEI. The CDR3 spans 14 residues. V lost 7 bases to trimming and J lost 7 bases, with 19 bases between them.

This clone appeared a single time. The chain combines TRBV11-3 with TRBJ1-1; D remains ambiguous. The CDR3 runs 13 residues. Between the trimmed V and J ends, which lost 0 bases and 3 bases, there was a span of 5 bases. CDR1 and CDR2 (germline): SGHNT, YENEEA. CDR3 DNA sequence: TGTGCCAGCAGCTTAGAGGGCCACACTGAAGCTTTCTTT. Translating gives CASSLEGHTEAFF.

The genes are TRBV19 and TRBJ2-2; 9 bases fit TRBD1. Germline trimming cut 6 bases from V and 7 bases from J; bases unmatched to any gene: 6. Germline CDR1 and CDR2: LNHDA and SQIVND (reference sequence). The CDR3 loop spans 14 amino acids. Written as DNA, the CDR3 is TGTGCCAGTAGATTCCGGACAGGGGTCGGGGAGCTGTTTTTT. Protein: CASRFRTGVGELFF.